This TCR beta chain was retrieved from a study of Graves' ophthalmopathy and Graves' hyperthyroidism. Findings of the study overall: Blood also carried most expanded thyroid clonotypes exceeding 0.001 frequency.

CDR3 regions of TCR beta were amplified from RNA transcripts. Second-round multiplex PCR followed a first-round RT-PCR using HTBI primers. TCRdb re-derived calls from the multiplex PCR reads in MiXCR, one entry per CDR3 protein. This table has hundreds of thousands of distinct CDR3 sequences, under 25% appearing once. Stable hyperthyroidism referred to disease that showed no ophthalmopathy within 18 months of follow-up. The study recruited hyperthyroidism patients aged 18 to 65 who were newly diagnosed, under 2 months' duration. The evidence that diagnosis relied on was clinical symptoms, serum thyroxine, TRAb, thyroid ultrasound and orbital computed tomography. In regard to this clonotype: Its cognate antigen is unknown.

From germline, CDR1 is LGHNA and CDR2 YSLEER. The CDR3 sequence is 15 residues long. J lost 4 bases, V lost 4 bases, and 9 bases had no gene match. The TCR was taken from a woman aged 18-30 years with stable Graves' hyperthyroidism. This chain uses TRBV4-3 with TRBJ2-5, with 7 bases identical to TRBD1. Sample: peripheral blood. The CDR3 spells CASSPRYRGTETQYF. In DNA, the CDR3 is TGCGCCAGCAGCCCCCGATACAGGGGTACAGAGACCCAGTACTTC.